This T cell receptor (beta chain) was profiled in a study of T cell responses to AZD1222 COVID-19 vaccine (dated by TCRdb to the early 2020s). The study in broad terms: TCR sequencing was performed for 230 to 250 trial participants, of whom about 200 were given two doses of AZD1222 and around 25 were given two doses of MenACWY control vaccine. Enrollment into the trials was organized by age into subgroups of 18-55, 56-69 and 70-plus years, and those subgroups contained roughly 150, 30 and 60 TCR-sequenced participants, respectively.

What the authors observed across the whole study: Because no day 14 peak-response samples were available, the repertoires could be characterized only after the peak T cell response. Participants were mostly white British and included more females than males, and it was suggested by the authors that clonal diversity may have been underestimated. Conclusions about previously exposed vaccinees are limited, since just 5 to 7 AZD1222 recipients were seropositive for SARS-CoV-2 at baseline. CD4 TCRs associated with the vaccine covered the entire spike protein, and the dominant responses were in regions 160-218 and 743-854. In the small 56-69-year group, the increase in depth fell short of significance, most likely because of low power. Epitopes outside the regions mutated in the B.1.351 and B.1.1.7 variants were reportedly recognized by nearly half of the unique spike-specific TCRs. After two AZD1222 doses, both the breadth and the depth of spike-specific TCRs were significantly higher than at day 0 and than in MenACWY recipients.

Interpreted using the paper, the time point label stands for: about 28 days (+/-7) after the second vaccine dose. AZD1222 recipients given second doses at about 4 weeks or at about 12 weeks were pooled, since spike-specific TCR depth and breadth were not found to differ between the two schedules. Vaccinee samples were obtained from the UK trials COV001 and COV002, which included a single-blind randomized controlled phase 2/3 trial of AZD1222 (ChAdOx1 nCoV-19) in healthy adults. For TCRbeta chain sequencing, PBMC samples from trial participants were taken at day 0 and at day 28 after the second dose. In the germline V gene (reference sequence), CDR1 corresponds to LNHDA and CDR2 to SQIVND. The CDR3 measures 12 amino acids from cysteine to phenylalanine. Here the CDR3 DNA is all that survives: 36 bases in frame from base 1. V is pared back by 10 bases and J by 3 bases, with 12 bases lying between the germline termini.

The CDR3 regions of human TCRbeta chains were subjected to immunosequencing. As for the authors' bioinformatics: Repertoire TCRs were checked for matches against a reference library of SARS-CoV-2-specific TCRs that had been generated using the MIRA antigen-specificity platform. Breadth was defined as the fraction of unique TCRs that were SARS-CoV-2-associated. Depth was defined as the fraction of total T cells that were SARS-CoV-2-associated. Using the MIRA data, each spike-specific TCR was assigned both to the spike region to which the TCR was reactive and to a CD4 or CD8 class. Log10-transformed breadth and depth values were compared by one-way ANOVA with Sidak's multiple comparisons tests. Held by TCRdb, this immuneACCESS table contains in-frame sequences only and omits some clones. Under half of the omission traces to an unresolved V gene where checked; the cause of the rest is unknown. For V, J and clone size, that table is used; D and trimming come from the DNA. Here the sample has under 200,000 clones; approximately 90% occur a single time. Clones ranked in the top ten supply 25% to 30% of the sample.

Points on this clone: The specificity of this receptor is unknown. Base qualities were left out, and no much larger clone turns up one base away.

The rearranged chain carries TRBV19 and TRBJ1-2, with the D gene uncertain. Source: peripheral blood, taken 28 days after the second AZD1222 dose. The TCR was taken from an adult who received the AZD1222 COVID-19 vaccine. The CDR3: CATSFLDYGYTF. The base sequence is TGTGCCACCTCTTTCTTGGACTATGGCTACACCTTC.